This T cell receptor beta chain was sequenced during a study of shared clonotypes between healthy human individuals. PBMC DNA, left unsorted, was sequenced on ten immunoSEQ deep assay plates. Clones were read by immunoSEQ multiplex PCR, and TCRdb kept only the in-frame ones, dropping some. Of about 490,000 clones in the sample, around three quarters were seen once. V was pared by 0 bases and J by 3 bases, with 16 bases of the junction left unmatched. Germline V gene sequence: CDR1 MNHEY, CDR2 SMNVEV (reference sequence). There are 19 residues in the CDR3. Each sample came from a Caucasian adult donor living in Nashville, Tennessee.

The sequence came from a woman in her thirties or forties in good health. Some clones in this sample may be carry-over from other donors' samples. The sample comprised PBMCs. The chain uses TRBV27 and TRBJ2-7; 8 positions agree with TRBD1. CDR3 nucleotides: TGTGCCAGCAGTTTATCCTTCGGGACAGGCCGACCCCTGGGCTACGAGCAGTACTTC. It encodes CASSLSFGTGRPLGYEQYF.